This TCR beta chain was documented in a study of early T cells in non-severe SARS-CoV-2 infection. TCRdb reprocessed the 5' RACE reads with MiXCR, giving one entry per CDR3 protein. The sample holds 50,000 to 75,000 distinct CDR3 sequences, more than 5.5% seen once. CDR1 is KGHSH, CDR2 LQKENI, per germline. Deletions cut 8 bases from V and 1 base from J, with 11 bases between. The length of the CDR3 is 14 residues. There are a few counts of this clonotype. This receptor was obtained from an adult who was a healthcare worker with PCR-confirmed SARS-CoV-2 infection or an uninfected control (not recorded which). The chain has TRBV18 and TRBJ2-2; D perhaps matches TRBD2 (6 bases). Sequences were derived from whole blood, sampled at baseline. The CDR3 loop is CASGRRENTGELFF. CDR3 sequence (DNA): TGTGCCAGCGGAAGGCGGGAGAACACCGGGGAGCTGTTTTTT.